The rows below give T cell receptor beta chains drawn from one sample of a study of blood T cell repertoires in COVID-19. Here immunoSEQ multiplex PCR was the method, and the copy in TCRdb shows in-frame clones only, minus some. Of tens of thousands of clones detected, around 86% appear once; the ten largest clones hold approximately 20%. The source material was peripheral blood. The origin of the receptors is a man aged 45-60 years in a cohort sampled during active COVID-19. CDR3s include the opening cysteine and the closing phenylalanine or tryptophan.

CASSERGQGPRDEQFF	TRBV9
CSGARTSGITDEQFF	TRBV29-1
CASSESPGVADNTDTQYF	TRBV2
CASSLGANEQFF	TRBV7-8
CASSSYGLEVTDTQYF	TRBV28
CASSQSLPGTDTQYF	TRBV3-1/TRBV3-2
CASSQYRGHAGELFF	TRBV4-2
CASSDGTGLFF	TRBV6-5
CASSLQLSNTSGRANEQFF	TRBV7-6
CASSESRSGQSYGYTF	TRBV6-1
CASSFSTGGAENEKLFF	TRBV5-1
CASGRSTNEKLFF	TRBV11-3
CASSHTGSGNTIYF	TRBV5-6
CATSRASSHQETQYF	TRBV15
CATSDLSDSQETQYF	TRBV24-1
CASRDYSTGANVLTF	TRBV11-3
CASSIRAGGHTEAFF	TRBV19
CATSKPDYYNEQFF	TRBV15
CASSRSGQSSYNEQFF	TRBV5-1
CASSIYGGAEAFF	TRBV19
CASSGPRGFGANVLTF	TRBV6-6
CASRLAGGEETQYF	TRBV27
CASNWDSHTDTQYF	TRBV2
CASSSAGDGTEAFF	TRBV28
CASSLRDRENTGELFF	TRBV7-6
CASSYNSVNTEAFF	TRBV6-2/TRBV6-3
CASSYGSGSLNEQFF	TRBV6-5
CASSQEGPPISGRAWGELFF	TRBV4-2
CASSGSGRADTQYF	TRBV9
CASSIDPPRGDTQYF	TRBV19
CASSLAGLSYEQYF	TRBV7-8
CASSLQGFSGNTIYF	TRBV7-6
CSVGAGTGGYTF	TRBV29-1
CASSSTKNTEAFF	TRBV11-3
CASSYALGLAGDTQYF	TRBV6-6
CASSRSGMNTEAFF	TRBV9
CAGNRGSDTEAFF	TRBV30
CASTPGGDRQYF	TRBV19
CASSLVWATGATNEKLFF	TRBV5-1
CASSLVEGGGPVDTQYF	TRBV5-1
CASSQETSGQETQYF	TRBV14
CASSLGPGLAVYEQYF	TRBV13
CASSPRITDTQYF	TRBV27
CASSLDVGVHNEQFF	TRBV7-2
CASSPRLAGVVEQFF	TRBV13
CASSQLGGDNEQFF	TRBV3-1/TRBV3-2
CASSPGGGIVTEAFF	TRBV4-3
CASSPYLLAGGPSTDTQYF	TRBV11-3
CATSDRDAENTEAFF	TRBV24-1
CASTLSGNTGELFF	TRBV5-1